This record concerns one T cell receptor beta chain sequence. This sample is drawn from a study of blood T cell repertoires in COVID-19. After removal of 4 bases from V and 0 bases from J, the junction contained 8 bases not matched to a gene. Per the germline V gene, CDR1 is SGHRS and CDR2 is YFSETQ. CDR3 size: 18 residues. Here immunoSEQ multiplex PCR was the method, and the copy in TCRdb shows in-frame clones only, minus some. The sample contains about 49,000 clones, 84% of which appear only once. The sequence was collected from a man between 45 and 60 years old with acute or convalescent COVID-19. Specimen: peripheral blood. V is TRBV5-1 and J is TRBJ2-3, with 13 positions matching TRBD2. The CDR3 DNA is TGCGCCAGCAGCACCGGACTAGCGGGAGCTTATAGCACAGATACGCAGTATTTT. It is translated as CASSTGLAGAYSTDTQYF.